A single sample gave rise to the 6 T cell receptor beta chains below, sequenced in a study of T cells in localized non-small cell lung cancer. This table comes from immunoSEQ multiplex PCR, and its TCRdb copy is limited to in-frame clones, with some not included. The sample has approximately 100,000 clones, approximately 91% seen once. The sample here was PBMCs, taken before any cancer treatment. The receptors stem from a woman aged 40-69 years with stage II squamous cell lung carcinoma.

The gene calls are TRBV19 and TRBJ2-3, with 7 nucleotides matching TRBD2. Losses at the gene ends were 7 bases for V and 1 base for J; bases not matched to a gene: 5. CDR1 and CDR2 from the germline V gene are LNHDA and SQIVND (reference sequence). This CDR3 is built from 14 residues. In DNA, the CDR3 is TGTGCCAGTACCTTAGCGGGCCGCACAGATACGCAGTATTTT. Translation: CASTLAGRTDTQYF. Together with reference TRBV19 and TRBJ2-3, the CDR3 gives the full variable domain: DGGITQSPKYLFRKEGQNVTLSCEQNLNHDAMYWYRQDPGQGLRLIYYSQIVNDFQKGDIAEGYSVSREKKESFPLTVTSAQKNPTAFYLCASTLAGRTDTQYFGPGTRLTVL.

J is TRBJ2-7 and V is TRBV9, with a possible D match to TRBD1 (5 bases). From germline, CDR1 is SGDLS and CDR2 YYNGEE. This CDR3 has 14 residues. V lost 4 bases and J 1 base, leaving 12 bases between the germline ends. The CDR3 DNA reads as TGTGCCAGCAGCTTGGGGCTGGATTCCTACGAGCAGTACTTC. Protein product: CASSLGLDSYEQYF.

This chain uses TRBV13 with TRBJ1-1; D is ambiguous. CDR3 length: 14 amino acids. Trimming removed 1 base from V and 0 bases from J, with 6 bases in between. CDR1 and CDR2 (germline): PRHDT, FYEKMQ (reference sequence). Here the CDR3 reads CASSLAIMNTEAFF. CDR3 sequence (DNA): TGTGCCAGCAGCTTAGCAATCATGAACACTGAAGCTTTCTTT.

The gene calls are TRBV5-1 and TRBJ2-7; D call uncertain. Germline V gene lookup returns CDR1 SGHRS and CDR2 YFSETQ. Trimming cost V 1 base and J 0 bases, with 8 bases left between them. The CDR3 totals 14 residues. As DNA, the CDR3 is TGCGCCAGCAGCTTGACAGCAAACTCCTACGAGCAGTACTTC. Translating it yields CASSLTANSYEQYF.

This chain links TRBV29-1 with TRBJ1-2; no clear D. Germline V CDR1 and CDR2: SQVTM, ANQGSEA. This CDR3 is 12 amino acids long. The V gene lost 7 bases and the J gene lost 0 bases, with 9 bases spanning the gap. CDR3 residues: CSAGEANYGYTF. In DNA form, the CDR3 reads TGCAGCGCCGGGGAGGCTAACTATGGCTACACCTTC.

V and J are TRBV9 and TRBJ2-1, with 8 bases lining up with TRBD2. CDR3 size: 17 residues. Germline values: CDR1 SGDLS, CDR2 YYNGEE. V was pared by 3 bases and J by 0 bases, with 8 bases of the junction left unmatched. CDR3 coding DNA: TGTGCCAGCAGCGAGTCCGGGACTAGAGGCTCCTACAATGAGCAGTTCTTC. Protein product: CASSESGTRGSYNEQFF.